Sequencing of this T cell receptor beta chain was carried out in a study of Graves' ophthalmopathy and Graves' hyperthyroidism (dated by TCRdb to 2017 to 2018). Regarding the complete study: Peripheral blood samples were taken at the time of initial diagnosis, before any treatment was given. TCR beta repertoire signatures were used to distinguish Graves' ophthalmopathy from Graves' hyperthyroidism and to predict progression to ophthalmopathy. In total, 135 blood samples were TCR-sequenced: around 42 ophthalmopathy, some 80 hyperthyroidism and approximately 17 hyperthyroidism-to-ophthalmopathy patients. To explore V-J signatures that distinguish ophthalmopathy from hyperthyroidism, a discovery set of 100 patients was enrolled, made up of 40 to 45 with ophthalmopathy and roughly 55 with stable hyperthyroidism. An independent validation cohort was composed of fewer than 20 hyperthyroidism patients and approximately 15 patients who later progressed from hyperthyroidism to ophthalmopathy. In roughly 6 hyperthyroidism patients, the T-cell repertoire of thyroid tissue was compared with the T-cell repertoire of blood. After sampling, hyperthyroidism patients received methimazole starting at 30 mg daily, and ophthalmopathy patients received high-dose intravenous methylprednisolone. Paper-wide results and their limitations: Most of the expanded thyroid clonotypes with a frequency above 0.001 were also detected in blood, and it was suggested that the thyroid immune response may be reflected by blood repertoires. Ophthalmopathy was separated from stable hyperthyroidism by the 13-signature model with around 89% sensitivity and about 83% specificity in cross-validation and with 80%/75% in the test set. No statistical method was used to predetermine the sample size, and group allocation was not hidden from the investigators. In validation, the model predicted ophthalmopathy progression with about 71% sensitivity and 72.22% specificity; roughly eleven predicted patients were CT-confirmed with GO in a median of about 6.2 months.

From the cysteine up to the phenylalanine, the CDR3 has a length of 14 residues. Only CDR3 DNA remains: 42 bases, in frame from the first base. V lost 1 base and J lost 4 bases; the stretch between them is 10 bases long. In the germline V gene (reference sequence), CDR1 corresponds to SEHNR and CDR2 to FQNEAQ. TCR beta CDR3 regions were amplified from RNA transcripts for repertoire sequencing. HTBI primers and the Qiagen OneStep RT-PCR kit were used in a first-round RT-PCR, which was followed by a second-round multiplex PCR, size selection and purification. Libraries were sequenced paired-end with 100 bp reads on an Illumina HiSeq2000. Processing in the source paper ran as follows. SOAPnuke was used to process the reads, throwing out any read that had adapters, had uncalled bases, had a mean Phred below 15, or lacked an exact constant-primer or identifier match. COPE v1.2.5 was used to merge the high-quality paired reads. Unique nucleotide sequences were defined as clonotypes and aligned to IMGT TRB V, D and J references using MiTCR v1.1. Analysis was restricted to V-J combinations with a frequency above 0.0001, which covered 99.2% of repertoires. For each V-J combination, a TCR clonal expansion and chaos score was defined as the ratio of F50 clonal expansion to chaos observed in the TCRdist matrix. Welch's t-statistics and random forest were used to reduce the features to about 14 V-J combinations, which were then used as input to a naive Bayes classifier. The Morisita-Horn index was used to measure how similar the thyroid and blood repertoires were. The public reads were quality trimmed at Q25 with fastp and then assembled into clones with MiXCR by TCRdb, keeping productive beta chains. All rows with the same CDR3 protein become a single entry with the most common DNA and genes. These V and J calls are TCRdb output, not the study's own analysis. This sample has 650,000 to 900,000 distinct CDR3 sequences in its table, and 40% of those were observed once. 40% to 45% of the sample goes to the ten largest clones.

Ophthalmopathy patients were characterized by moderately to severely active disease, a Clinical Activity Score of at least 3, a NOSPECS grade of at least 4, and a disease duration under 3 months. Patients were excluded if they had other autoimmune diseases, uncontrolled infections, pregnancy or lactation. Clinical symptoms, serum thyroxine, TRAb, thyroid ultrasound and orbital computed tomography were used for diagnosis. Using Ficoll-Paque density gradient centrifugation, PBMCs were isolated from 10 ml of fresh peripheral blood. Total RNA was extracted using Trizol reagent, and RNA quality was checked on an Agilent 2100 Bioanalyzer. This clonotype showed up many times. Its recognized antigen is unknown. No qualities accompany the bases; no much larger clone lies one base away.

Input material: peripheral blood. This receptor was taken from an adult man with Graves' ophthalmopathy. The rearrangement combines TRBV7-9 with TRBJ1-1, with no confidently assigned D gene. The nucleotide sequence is TGTGCCAGCAGCTTAGGGTGGATGTTCACTGAAGCTTTCTTT. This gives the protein CASSLGWMFTEAFF.